The present T cell receptor (beta chain) was sequenced within a study of T cell responses to AZD1222 COVID-19 vaccine. The germline V and J ends were trimmed by 7 bases and 7 bases, with 11 bases remaining between them. The CDR3 contains 11 residues. Germline CDR1 reads DFQATT; CDR2 reads SNEGSKA (reference sequence). Study-level findings and limits: The repertoires were collected only after the peak T cell response.

The protocol was immunoSEQ multiplex PCR, while the TCRdb copy is restricted to in-frame clones and leaves out a portion. The table has about 160,000 clones, roughly 90% seen once. For this clone: Antigen unknown.

The chain links TRBV20-1 to TRBJ2-1; D unclear. This TCR derives from an adult who received the AZD1222 COVID-19 vaccine. Sample: peripheral blood, taken 28 days after the second AZD1222 dose. The CDR3 DNA sequence: TGCAGTGGGTACCGCCGGAATGAGCAGTTCTTC. This translates into CSGYRRNEQFF.